These T cell receptor beta chains were read from a single sample in a study of early T cells in non-severe SARS-CoV-2 infection. TCRdb reprocessed the 5' RACE reads via MiXCR and lists one record per CDR3 protein. The profile shows about 34,000 distinct CDR3 sequences, around 6% of them singletons. The specimen was whole blood. Source of these receptors: an adult who was a healthcare worker with PCR-confirmed SARS-CoV-2 infection or an uninfected control (not recorded which). CDR3s include the opening cysteine and the closing phenylalanine or tryptophan. A D gene is named only where the DNA matches it firmly. Size values are once, few and many counts, or a class for expanded clones, and some rows have none.

clone size	V gene	J gene	D gene	CDR3 DNA	CDR3 protein
many	TRBV5-1	TRBJ2-7	TRBD2	TGCGCCAGCGGGGATGAAGAGACTAGCGGCATCGAGCAGTACTTC	CASGDEETSGIEQYF
many	TRBV28	TRBJ2-3	TRBD1	TGTGCCAGCAGTCCGCGGACAGGCCCAGCGCCAGATACGCAGTATTTT	CASSPRTGPAPDTQYF
many	TRBV19	TRBJ2-1	TRBD1	TGTGCCAGTCATCCCGGGACAGGGGGTATTAGGACCTACAATGAGCAGTTCTTC	CASHPGTGGIRTYNEQFF
medium-sized	TRBV12-3/TRBV12-4	TRBJ2-3	-	TGTGCCAGCAGATACAGGGTTGGCACAGATACGCAGTATTTT	CASRYRVGTDTQYF
few	TRBV19	TRBJ2-1	-	TGTGCCAGCCGAGGTGGGGGGCAGTACAATGAGCAGTTCTTC	CASRGGGQYNEQFF
many	TRBV19	TRBJ1-2	-	TGTGCCAGTAGTCTCGGGGACTATGGCTACACCTTC	CASSLGDYGYTF
few	TRBV18	TRBJ1-1	-	TGTGCCAGCTCACCGGGGGCCAATACCTTGCAGATGAACACTGAAGCTTTCTTT	CASSPGANTLQMNTEAFF
-	TRBV9	TRBJ2-5	TRBD1	TGTGCCAGCAGCGTAGCATCGGGACAGGGTACTGAGACCCAGTACTTC	CASSVASGQGTETQYF
many	TRBV12-3/TRBV12-4	TRBJ2-1	TRBD1	TGTGCCAGCAGTTCCTCGTCCGGGACAGCTACCCTCAATGAGCAGTTCTTC	CASSSSSGTATLNEQFF
-	TRBV12-3/TRBV12-4	TRBJ2-5	TRBD1	TGTGCCAGCAGTTCCCTTGGACAGGGCAAAGAGACCCAGTACTTC	CASSSLGQGKETQYF
-	TRBV5-1	TRBJ1-1	-	TGCGCCAGCAGCAGTCCCACTGAAGCTTTCTTT	CASSSPTEAFF
many	TRBV6-5	TRBJ1-1	-	TGTGCCAGCAGTTACGAGCCTTACCAGAACACTGAAGCTTTCTTT	CASSYEPYQNTEAFF
few	TRBV28	TRBJ2-7	-	TGTGCCAGCAGTATCTCGGGCGGCCGGTACGAGCAGTACTTC	CASSISGGRYEQYF
many	TRBV11-2	TRBJ2-5	TRBD2	TGTGCCAGCAGCGGGGGACTAGCGGGGGAAGAGACCCAGTACTTC	CASSGGLAGEETQYF
few	TRBV11-1	TRBJ2-7	-	TGTGCCAGCAGCTTGGGCCCTACTTTCTACGAGCAGTACTTC	CASSLGPTFYEQYF
many	TRBV6-1	TRBJ1-1	TRBD1	TGTGCCAGCAGTGCTTCATTGTTGGACAGGGGTTTTGAAGCTTTCTTT	CASSASLLDRGFEAFF
many	TRBV21-1	TRBJ2-2	-	TGTGCCAGCAGCGAGCGGGGGGGCGACACCGGGGAGCTGTTTTTT	CASSERGGDTGELFF
-	TRBV27	TRBJ2-1	TRBD1	TGTGCCAGCAGTTTGCCGGGACAGCACAATGAGCAGTTCTTC	CASSLPGQHNEQFF
few	TRBV18	TRBJ1-2	TRBD1	TGTGCCAGCTCACCAAGTGGACAGGGCAACTATGGCTACACCTTC	CASSPSGQGNYGYTF
-	TRBV20-1	TRBJ2-1	-	TGCAGTGCTAGCCGTTATATTGAGCAGTTCTTC	CSASRYIEQFF
many	TRBV3-2	TRBJ2-1	-	TGTGCCAGCAGCCAAGAAGAAGCCCCGCCGACAGGGGGCAATGAGCAGTTCTTC	CASSQEEAPPTGGNEQFF
many	TRBV20-1	TRBJ2-3	-	TGCAGTGCTAGAGAAAGTCGGGCTAGCAGGGGATTCGGAGATACGCAGTATTTT	CSARESRASRGFGDTQYF
many	TRBV12-3/TRBV12-4	TRBJ1-5	TRBD1	TGTGCCAGCAGTCGCGGACAGGGTTTTGATCAGCCCCAGCATTTT	CASSRGQGFDQPQHF
few	TRBV20-1	TRBJ2-1	-	TGCAGTGCTACGAGACAGGTAGCCTACAATGAGCAGTTCTTC	CSATRQVAYNEQFF
few	TRBV6-5	TRBJ2-5	-	TGTGCCAGCACTCGGGGGTATCAAGAGACCCAGTACTTC	CASTRGYQETQYF
many	TRBV12-3/TRBV12-4	TRBJ2-5	-	TGTGCCAGCAGTTTAGTACTTAATCAAGAGACCCAGTACTTC	CASSLVLNQETQYF
few	TRBV29-1	TRBJ1-1	TRBD1	TGCAGCGTCGATGACAGGGGGGGCACTGAAGCTTTCTTT	CSVDDRGGTEAFF
-	TRBV11-2	TRBJ2-2	-	TGTGCCAGCAGCCAGGGACCGCTGGGCACCGGGGAGCTGTTTTTT	CASSQGPLGTGELFF
-	TRBV29-1	TRBJ2-2	-	TGCAGCGTTGAAGGATCCGGCACCGGGGAGCTGTTTTTT	CSVEGSGTGELFF